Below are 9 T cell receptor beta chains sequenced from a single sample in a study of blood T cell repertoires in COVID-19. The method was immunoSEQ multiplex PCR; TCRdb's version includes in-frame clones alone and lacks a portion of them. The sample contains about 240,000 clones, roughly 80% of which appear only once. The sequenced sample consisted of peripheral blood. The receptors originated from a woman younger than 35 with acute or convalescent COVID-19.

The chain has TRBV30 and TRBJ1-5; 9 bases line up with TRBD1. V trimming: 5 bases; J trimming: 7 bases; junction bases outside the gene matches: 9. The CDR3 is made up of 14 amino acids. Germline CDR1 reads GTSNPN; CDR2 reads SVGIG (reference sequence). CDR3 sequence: CAWDRDRVGQPQHF. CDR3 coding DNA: TGTGCCTGGGACCGGGACAGGGTTGGGCAGCCCCAGCATTTT.

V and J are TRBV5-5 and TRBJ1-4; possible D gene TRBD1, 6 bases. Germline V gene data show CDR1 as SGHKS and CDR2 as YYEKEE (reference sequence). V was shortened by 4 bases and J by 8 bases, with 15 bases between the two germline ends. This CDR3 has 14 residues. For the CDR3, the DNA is TGTGCCAGCAGCCCCTCCAGGGGTGGAGAAAAACTGTTTTTT. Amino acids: CASSPSRGGEKLFF.

CDR3 in amino acids: CAWRRTGGTEAFF. DNA of the CDR3: TGTGCCTGGAGGAGGACAGGTGGGACTGAAGCTTTCTTT. The chain employs TRBV30 and TRBJ1-1, with 7 bases matching TRBD1. The CDR3 is made up of 13 amino acids. Germline CDR1 and CDR2: GTSNPN and SVGIG (reference sequence). The ends lost 3 bases at V and 5 bases at J; junction bases unmatched: 6.

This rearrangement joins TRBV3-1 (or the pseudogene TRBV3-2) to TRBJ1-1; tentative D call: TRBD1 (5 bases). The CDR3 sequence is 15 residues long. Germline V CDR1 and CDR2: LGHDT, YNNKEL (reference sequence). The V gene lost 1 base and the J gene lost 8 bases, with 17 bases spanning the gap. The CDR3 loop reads CASSQVPPGGREAFF. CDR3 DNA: TGTGCCAGCAGCCAAGTTCCCCCCGGGGGAAGGGAAGCTTTCTTT.

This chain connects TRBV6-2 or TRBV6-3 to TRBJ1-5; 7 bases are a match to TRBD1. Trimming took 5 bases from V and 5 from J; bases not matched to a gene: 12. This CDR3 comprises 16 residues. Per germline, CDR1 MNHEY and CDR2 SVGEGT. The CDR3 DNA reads TGTGCCAGCAGTGAGATCAGACAGGGTGATCATCAGCCCCAGCATTTT. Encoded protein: CASSEIRQGDHQPQHF.

The CDR3 nucleotides are TGTGCCAGCAGCCCGATGAGGTCGAGCACTGAAGCTTTCTTT. It is translated as CASSPMRSSTEAFF. The V gene is TRBV11-2, the J gene TRBJ1-1; D remains ambiguous. Germline V lookup: CDR1 SGHAT, CDR2 FQNNGV. This CDR3 is 14 amino acids long. Trimming stripped 5 bases from V and 4 bases from J, with 14 bases between.

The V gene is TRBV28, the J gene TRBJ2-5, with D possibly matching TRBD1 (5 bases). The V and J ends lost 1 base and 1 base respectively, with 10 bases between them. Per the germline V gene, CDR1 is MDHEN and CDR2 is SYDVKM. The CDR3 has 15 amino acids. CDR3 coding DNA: TGTGCCAGCAGTTTATCGACAGCCTTCCAAGAGACCCAGTACTTC. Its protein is CASSLSTAFQETQYF.

The CDR3 spells CAWNPGSGNTIYF. The CDR3 nucleotides read TGTGCCTGGAACCCAGGGTCCGGAAACACCATATATTTT. The chain links TRBV30 to TRBJ1-3; the D gene is possibly TRBD1 (5 bases). The CDR3 is made up of 13 amino acids. Per germline, CDR1 GTSNPN and CDR2 SVGIG (reference sequence). The V end lost 4 bases, the J end lost 4 bases, and 11 bases lay between the germline ends.

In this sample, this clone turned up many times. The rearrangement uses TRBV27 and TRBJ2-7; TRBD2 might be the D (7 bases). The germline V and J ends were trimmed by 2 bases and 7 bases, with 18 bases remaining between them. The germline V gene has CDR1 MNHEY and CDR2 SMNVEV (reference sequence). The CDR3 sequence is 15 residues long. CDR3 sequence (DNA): TGTGCCAGCAGTTTAATCAACGGGGGGCTAGGGGAGCAGTACTTC. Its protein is CASSLINGGLGEQYF.